One sample yielded the 7 T cell receptor beta chains listed below, sequenced in a study of cytotoxic CD8 clonotypes in ibrutinib-treated CLL. The protocol was immunoSEQ multiplex PCR, while the TCRdb copy is restricted to in-frame clones and leaves out a portion. Of tens of thousands of clones listed, around 80% are singletons. This sample comprised PBMCs, obtained at disease progression, from a patient treated with ibrutinib. The receptors were sampled from a human donor with chronic lymphocytic leukemia.

This chain links TRBV7-2 with TRBJ2-5, with no clear D. The germline V gene encodes CDR1 SGHTA and CDR2 FQGNSA. The length of the CDR3 is 13 residues. With 5 bases removed from V and 1 base from J, the gap between germline ends came to 8 bases. The CDR3 here is CASSRNFQETQYF. The CDR3, as DNA: TGTGCCAGCAGCCGCAACTTCCAAGAGACCCAGTACTTC.

The chain carries TRBV23-1 and TRBJ1-4; 7 bases line up with TRBD1. TRBV23-1 qualifies as an ORF whose function is uncertain. This CDR3 region has 16 residues. J lost 5 bases, V lost 4 bases, and 10 bases had no gene match. The CDR3 region is CASSPGGTVTNEKLFF. The CDR3 nucleotides read TGCGCCAGCAGTCCCGGCGGGACAGTCACAAATGAAAAACTGTTTTTT.

This chain uses TRBV11-2 with TRBJ1-2, with 9 bases matching TRBD1. Germline trimming cut 5 bases from V and 4 bases from J; bases unmatched to any gene: 8. This CDR3 spans 15 amino acids. CDR1 SGHAT and CDR2 FQNNGV come from the germline V gene. The CDR3 reads CASSKPGQGLYGYTF. The CDR3 coding sequence is TGTGCCAGCAGCAAACCGGGACAGGGACTCTATGGCTACACCTTC.

The V call is TRBV7-9, the J call TRBJ2-1; D is perhaps TRBD2 (7 bases). This CDR3 has 14 amino acids. Trimming removed 1 base from V and 10 bases from J, with 14 bases in between. Per the germline V gene, CDR1 is SEHNR and CDR2 is FQNEAQ (reference sequence). CDR3 in amino acids: CASSLEAGAGEQFF. The CDR3 DNA reads TGTGCCAGCAGCTTAGAGGCGGGGGCAGGGGAGCAGTTCTTC.

The chain has TRBV6-1 and TRBJ2-1; a possible D gene is TRBD1 (5 bases). Trimming cost V 1 base and J 2 bases, with 9 bases left between them. The germline V gene encodes CDR1 MNHNS and CDR2 SASEGT. The CDR3 is 15 residues long. The CDR3 spells CASSEGPRAYNEQFF. The CDR3 DNA reads TGTGCCAGCAGTGAAGGGCCCAGGGCCTACAATGAGCAGTTCTTC.

The J gene is TRBJ2-7, the V gene TRBV5-5, with 9 bases identical to TRBD1. Per germline, CDR1 SGHKS and CDR2 YYEKEE (reference sequence). The CDR3 covers 14 residues. V lost 4 bases to trimming and J lost 3 bases; unmatched junction nucleotides: 5. In nucleotides, the CDR3 is TGTGCCAGCAGCACAACGGGACAGGGCTACGAGCAGTACTTC. Protein product: CASSTTGQGYEQYF.

The rearrangement joins TRBV6-1 to TRBJ1-1, with D unresolved. Trimming shortened V by 2 bases and J by 2 bases, and 15 bases separated the two germline ends. Germline CDR1 and CDR2: MNHNS and SASEGT. The CDR3 has 16 amino acids. In nucleotides, the CDR3 is TGTGCCAGCAGTGAACCTGGGGATAGGGTTAACACTGAAGCTTTCTTT. Translation: CASSEPGDRVNTEAFF.